The 21 T cell receptor beta chains below all came from one sample that was sequenced in a study of T cells in Graves' hyperthyroidism and ophthalmopathy. RNA transcripts yielded amplified TCR beta CDR3 regions. First-round RT-PCR of the TCR CDR3 relied on the HTBI primer set. TCRdb re-called the multiplex PCR reads with MiXCR, one entry per CDR3 protein. The data contain a few hundred thousand distinct CDR3 sequences, more than 45% of them singletons. Material for sequencing was peripheral blood or thyroid tissue (not recorded which). The receptors stem from a woman in her late teens or twenties with Graves' hyperthyroidism.

V and J are TRBV20-1 and TRBJ2-7, with 15 bases aligning to TRBD2. J gave up 4 bases and V 7 bases, and 2 bases lay outside the gene matches. In germline, CDR1 is DFQATT, CDR2 SNEGSKA (reference sequence). The CDR3 contains 13 residues. CDR3 amino acids: CSVGTSGRYEQYF. As DNA, the CDR3 is TGCAGTGTTGGGACTAGCGGGAGGTACGAGCAGTACTTC.

This sequence joins TRBV7-2 and TRBJ1-4; D is undetermined. The germline gives CDR1 SGHTA, CDR2 FQGNSA. The ends were cut back, 1 base at V and 7 bases at J, with 7 bases in the middle. The CDR3 contains 13 residues. The CDR3 DNA is TGTGCCAGCAGCTTAGGTCGTGCTGAAAAACTGTTTTTT. Protein sequence: CASSLGRAEKLFF.

Comments on this clonotype: A read error may be the cause here, since a much bigger clone is one base away. This rearrangement joins TRBV6-2 or TRBV6-3 to TRBJ1-5; D ambiguous. V was clipped by 5 bases and J by 13 bases, with 15 bases between them. The germline CDR1 and CDR2 sequences are MNHEY and SVGEGT. The CDR3 runs 12 residues. The CDR3 coding sequence is TGTGCCAGCAGTGAAGGCACAGATACGCAGCATTTT. Amino acid sequence: CASSEGTDTQHF.

The chain carries TRBV25-1 and TRBJ1-1, with TRBD1 matching over 7 bases. Germline V gene sequence: CDR1 MGHDK, CDR2 SYGVNS. Germline trimming cut 7 bases from V and 1 base from J; bases unmatched to any gene: 6. The CDR3 has 14 amino acids. The chain's CDR3 is CASIEGARNTEAFF. CDR3 DNA sequence: TGTGCCAGCATCGAGGGGGCGCGGAACACTGAAGCTTTCTTT.

This chain links TRBV10-3 with TRBJ1-5, with D possibly TRBD1 on 5 matching bases. The CDR3 has 16 residues. CDR1 ENHRY and CDR2 SYGVKD come from the germline V gene. The germline V and J ends were trimmed by 0 bases and 0 bases, with 9 bases remaining between them. DNA for the CDR3: TGTGCCATCAGTGAGTCGGCAGGGCGTAGCAATCAGCCCCAGCATTTT. Encoded protein: CAISESAGRSNQPQHF.

This clonotype was observed at least ten times. The gene calls are TRBV7-9 and TRBJ1-6, with TRBD1 identical over 7 bases. The CDR3 sequence is 14 residues long. Trimming cost V 5 bases and J 7 bases; bases outside gene matches: 5. Germline CDR1 and CDR2: SEHNR and FQNEAQ (reference sequence). CDR3 sequence: CASSEGAWNSPLHF. The CDR3 DNA reads TGTGCCAGCAGCGAGGGGGCTTGGAATTCACCCCTCCACTTT.

This chain uses TRBV29-1 with TRBJ1-2; 7 bases match TRBD1. The V gene end was trimmed by 7 bases and the J gene end by 4 bases; junction bases not matched to a gene: 6. Germline V gene sequence: CDR1 SQVTM, CDR2 ANQGSEA. This CDR3 has 12 amino acids. The CDR3 DNA sequence: TGCAGCGCCGACAGGGCGATCTATGGCTACACCTTC. The encoded protein is CSADRAIYGYTF.

Concerning this clonotype: Since a much larger clone is just one base distant, this may be a read error. The CDR3 region has the DNA TGTGCCAGCAGCCAGGGTCCGAGGGCAGGGACTTCCTACGAGCAGCACTTC. It encodes CASSQGPRAGTSYEQHF. The J gene is TRBJ2-7, the V gene TRBV7-2; maybe TRBD2 (6 bases). Per germline, CDR1 SGHTA and CDR2 FQGNSA. The CDR3 is made up of 17 amino acids. Filled out from reference TRBV7-2 and TRBJ2-7, the complete variable domain reads GAGVSQSPSNKVTEKGKDVELRCDPISGHTALYWYRQSLGQGLEFLIYFQGNSAPDKSGLPSDRFSAERTGGSVSTLTIQRTQQEDSAVYLCASSQGPRAGTSYEQHFGPGTRLTVT.

This chain links TRBV7-3 with TRBJ2-7; D is possibly TRBD1 (5 bases). V dropped 4 bases and J dropped 1 base, with 11 bases sitting between them. The length of the CDR3 is 14 residues. Germline V gene lookup returns CDR1 SGHTA and CDR2 FQGTGA. CDR3 protein: CASSCRAESYEQYF. The CDR3 DNA sequence: TGTGCCAGCAGCTGCAGGGCCGAATCCTACGAGCAGTACTTC. Using reference TRBV7-3 and TRBJ2-7 for the parts outside the CDR3, the full variable domain is GAGVSQTPSNKVTEKGKYVELRCDPISGHTALYWYRQSLGQGPEFLIYFQGTGAADDSGLPNDRFFAVRPEGSVSTLKIQRTERGDSAVYLCASSCRAESYEQYFGPGTRLTVT.

This clonotype was seen ten or more times. The gene calls are TRBV4-2 and TRBJ2-7; 9 nucleotides align to TRBD2. The V gene end was trimmed by 0 bases and the J gene end by 5 bases; junction bases not matched to a gene: 11. From germline, CDR1 is LGHNA and CDR2 YNFKEQ. CDR3 length: 17 residues. This CDR3 reads CASSQDLQAGGIHEQYF. CDR3 in DNA: TGTGCCAGCAGCCAAGATCTCCAAGCGGGAGGAATCCACGAGCAGTACTTC.

This clonotype was detected a few times. The rearrangement joins TRBV30 to TRBJ1-1; 7 nucleotides align to TRBD1. Germline V gene lookup returns CDR1 GTSNPN and CDR2 SVGIG (reference sequence). The CDR3 covers 13 residues. The trim removed 2 bases at V and 1 base at J, leaving 1 base unmatched. The CDR3 loop is CAWSNRGNTEAFF. The CDR3 DNA is TGTGCCTGGAGTAACAGGGGGAACACTGAAGCTTTCTTT.

Points on this clonotype: Just one base apart from a much larger clone, this may be a read error. The chain combines TRBV30 with TRBJ1-5; D unresolved. The CDR3 extends over 13 amino acids. The germline CDR1 and CDR2 sequences are GTSNPN and SVGIG (reference sequence). The CDR3 nucleotides read TGTGTCTGGAATGAGGATAGCAATCAGCCCCAGCATTTT. The encoded protein is CVWNEDSNQPQHF.

The CDR3 protein is CASSAGTRGNDATDTQYF. The CDR3 bases are TGTGCCAGCAGTGCAGGGACAAGGGGGAATGATGCCACAGATACGCAGTATTTT. The rearrangement joins TRBV6-1 to TRBJ2-3; possible D gene TRBD1, 6 bases. This CDR3 has 18 residues. CDR1 and CDR2 from the germline V gene are MNHNS and SASEGT. Between the trimmed V and J ends, which lost 4 bases and 2 bases, there was a span of 22 bases.

This clonotype was recorded at least ten times. V usage is TRBV6-6 and J usage is TRBJ1-1; the D is unclear. Germline V gene sequence: CDR1 MNHNY, CDR2 SVGAGI (reference sequence). V dropped 2 bases and J dropped 5 bases, with 9 bases sitting between them. The CDR3 sequence is 13 residues long. The CDR3 is CASSYVGLTEAFF. In DNA, the CDR3 is TGTGCCAGCAGTTACGTAGGGCTGACTGAAGCTTTCTTT.

The sample holds a few counts of this clonotype. This rearrangement joins TRBV2 to TRBJ2-7, with no clear D. The CDR3 spans 16 residues. Looked up from germline, CDR1 is SNHLY and CDR2 is FYNNEI. V was pared by 6 bases and J by 0 bases, with 18 bases between. CDR3 bases: TGTGCCAGCAGCGGCCCCTGGGCAGTGAACTCCTACGAGCAGTACTTC. Its protein product is CASSGPWAVNSYEQYF.

Note on this clonotype: A much bigger clone sits one base away, suggesting this may be a read error. This chain uses TRBV7-9 with TRBJ2-7, with no clear D. The CDR3 consists of 15 residues. In germline, CDR1 is SEHNR, CDR2 FQNEAQ (reference sequence). The CDR3: CASSASPGPYYEQHF. The CDR3 region has the DNA TGTGCCAGCAGCGCAAGCCCCGGGCCATACTACGAGCAGCACTTC.

This clonotype was found a few times. The chain employs TRBV30 and TRBJ2-7; 8 bases agree with TRBD1. V was pared by 4 bases and J by 3 bases, with 8 bases of the junction left unmatched. Per germline, CDR1 GTSNPN and CDR2 SVGIG (reference sequence). CDR3 length equals 14 residues. The CDR3 nucleotides are TGTGCCTGGACGGCCGGGACAGGAGACTACGAGCAGTACTTC. Translated, it gives CAWTAGTGDYEQYF.

In this sample, this clonotype turned up many times. V usage is TRBV12-3 or TRBV12-4 and J usage is TRBJ1-3; D ambiguous. The CDR3 is made up of 13 amino acids. V gave up 8 bases and J gave up 3 bases, with 11 bases separating them. This CDR3 is CASRAQIGNTIYF. CDR3 bases: TGTGCCAGCCGTGCACAGATTGGAAACACCATATATTTT.

This clonotype was seen more than once but under ten times. The genes are TRBV10-3 and TRBJ1-1, with no clear D. Germline CDR1 ENHRY, CDR2 SYGVKD. This CDR3 has 11 residues. The germline V and J ends were trimmed by 0 bases and 11 bases, with 7 bases remaining between them. The DNA of the CDR3 is TGTGCCATCAGTGAGTCGGCAAGGGCTTTCTTT. This gives the protein CAISESARAFF.

The chain uses TRBV7-3 and TRBJ2-7; 13 bases are a match to TRBD2. Germline V CDR1 and CDR2: SGHTA, FQGTGA. Trimming cost V 8 bases and J 0 bases; bases outside gene matches: 4. This CDR3 has 15 amino acids. The CDR3 protein is CASARLAGGSYEQYF. The DNA for the CDR3 is TGTGCCAGCGCAAGACTAGCGGGGGGCTCCTACGAGCAGTACTTC.

The gene calls are TRBV2 and TRBJ2-2; the match to TRBD2 covers 11 bases. Germline values: CDR1 SNHLY, CDR2 FYNNEI. J was trimmed by 5 bases and V by 4 bases; bases with no gene match: 9. This CDR3 has 17 residues. CDR3 amino acids: CASSGPGLADSTGELFF. The CDR3 DNA is TGTGCCAGCAGTGGCCCGGGACTAGCGGACTCGACCGGGGAGCTGTTTTTT.